Sequencing of this T cell receptor beta chain was carried out in a study of OX40 agonist ivuxolimab in advanced cancers. Describing the broader study: Ivuxolimab was a fully human IgG2 agonistic monoclonal antibody targeting the costimulatory receptor OX40 (CD134). Intravenous ivuxolimab was administered to patients every 2 weeks at six dose levels: 0.01, 0.1, 0.3, 1.5, 3 and 10 mg/kg. Of the roughly 51 dose-escalation patients, hepatocellular carcinoma was present in about 20, melanoma in about 15, renal cell carcinoma in 9 and head and neck cancer in 9. The dose-escalation cohort was 82.7% male with a mean age of about 60 years, ranging from 23 to 79. Prior anti-PD-1, anti-PD-L1 or anti-CTLA-4 therapy was permitted, and checkpoint inhibitors had been received by more than 35% of dose-escalation patients. Partial responses occurred in three dose-escalation patients: two with cutaneous melanoma and one with hepatocellular carcinoma. Peripheral TCRbeta sequencing aimed to test whether ivuxolimab altered TCR sequence diversity and caused clonal T-cell expansion. The paper covers the monotherapy dose-escalation part of the phase I ivuxolimab trial, which included N = 52 patients.

The CDR3 spans 13 residues, from the cysteine through the phenylalanine. The entry retains the CDR3 DNA only, 39 bases that are in frame from base 1. Trimming costs V 1 base and J 9 bases, and their ends lie 8 bases apart. Looking up the germline V gene (reference sequence) yields CDR1 SGHKS and CDR2 YYEKEE. The paper's findings and limits, for the study overall: On average, CD8+ T cells showed more expanded clones than CD4+ T cells after ivuxolimab. At doses from 0.1 to 3.0 mg/kg, clonal expansion was seen in both CD4+ and CD8+ blood T cells between baseline and week 6. Low levels of normalized T-cell clonal expansion were also seen in some patients who did not respond. In partial responders in the 0.1-3.0 mg/kg groups, normalized peripheral clonal expansion was found to be among the lowest, especially among CD8+ T cells. The antigen specificity of the clonally expanded peripheral T cells was not determined.

A word on this clone: This clone's antigen is unknown. Base qualities are not at hand, and no much larger clone is one base apart. Other nucleotide sequences in the sample specify the same CDR3.

Genomic DNA was isolated from the sorted cells so that the TCRbeta CDR3 region could be sequenced. The immunoSEQ Assay was used to sequence the TCRbeta CDR3 regions. Here the immuneACCESS table is served through TCRdb, limited to in-frame sequences with V and J called. Missing clones are a known gap in these copies; in checked studies unresolved V genes cover under half, and the rest lacks a known reason. The sample profile shows tens of thousands of clones; 80% to 95% of them were found once. The ten largest clones add up to around 13% of the sample. The trial excluded patients who had a history of autoimmune disease or were on systemic immunosuppression. Peripheral blood for TCR sequencing was collected from all dose cohorts at baseline, on cycle 4 day 1, and on cycle 7 day 1. The samples were drawn from a first-in-human, open-label, multicenter phase I dose-escalation trial of ivuxolimab. Adults with locally advanced or metastatic melanoma, renal cell, hepatocellular, or head and neck squamous cell carcinoma were enrolled in the trial. CD4+ and CD8+ T cells were sorted separately from peripheral blood before TCR sequencing.

This material consisted of CD4+ or CD8+ T cells sorted from blood, taken in a trial of the OX40 agonist ivuxolimab. This clonotype was obtained from an adult with an advanced solid tumor such as melanoma, head and neck, liver or kidney cancer. The sequence is built from TRBV5-5 and TRBJ1-6, with no confident D gene call. The DNA sequence is TGTGCCAGCAGCTTGCCCGGGAGTTCACCCCTCCACTTT. Its amino acids are CASSLPGSSPLHF.